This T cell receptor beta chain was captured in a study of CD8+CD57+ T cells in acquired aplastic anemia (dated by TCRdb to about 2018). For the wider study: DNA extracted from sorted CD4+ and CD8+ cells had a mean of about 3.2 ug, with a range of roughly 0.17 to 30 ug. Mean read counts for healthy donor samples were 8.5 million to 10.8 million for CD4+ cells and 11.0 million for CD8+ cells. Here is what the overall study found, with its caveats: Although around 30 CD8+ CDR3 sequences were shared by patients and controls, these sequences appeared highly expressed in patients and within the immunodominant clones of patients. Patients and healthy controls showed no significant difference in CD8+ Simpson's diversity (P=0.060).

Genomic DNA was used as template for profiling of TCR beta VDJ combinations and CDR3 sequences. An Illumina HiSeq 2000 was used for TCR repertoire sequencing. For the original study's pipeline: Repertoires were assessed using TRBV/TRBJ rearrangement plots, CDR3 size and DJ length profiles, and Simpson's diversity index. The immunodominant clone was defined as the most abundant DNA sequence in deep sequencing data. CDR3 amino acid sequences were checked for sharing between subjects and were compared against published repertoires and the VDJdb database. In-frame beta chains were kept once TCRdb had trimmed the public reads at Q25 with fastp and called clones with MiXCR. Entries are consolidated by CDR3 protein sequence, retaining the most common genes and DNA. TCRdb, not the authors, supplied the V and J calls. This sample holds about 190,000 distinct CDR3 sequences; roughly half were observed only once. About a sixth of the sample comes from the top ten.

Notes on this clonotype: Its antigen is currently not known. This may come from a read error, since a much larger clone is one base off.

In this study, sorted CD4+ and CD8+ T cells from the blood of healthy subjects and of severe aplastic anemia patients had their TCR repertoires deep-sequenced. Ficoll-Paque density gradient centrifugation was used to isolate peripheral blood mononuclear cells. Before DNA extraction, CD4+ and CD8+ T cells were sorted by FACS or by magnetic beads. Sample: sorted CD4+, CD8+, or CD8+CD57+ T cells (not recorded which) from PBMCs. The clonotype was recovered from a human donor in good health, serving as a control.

The CDR3 region has the sequence CASSPSGVAPNEELFF. The DNA sequence is as follows: TGTGCCAGTAGTCCCTCGGGGGTTGCCCCTAATGAAGAACTGTTTTTT. The V and J genes are TRBV19 and TRBJ1-4; TRBD1 could be the D gene, as 5 bases match. The germline V gene (reference sequence) provides CDR1 LNHDA and CDR2 SQIVND. From cysteine to phenylalanine, the CDR3 is 16 amino acids long. Solely the CDR3 DNA is kept, with 48 bases framed from the first base.